The next 14 T cell receptor beta chains were all read from a single sample in a study of CD8 T cells in Susac syndrome. Reverse transcription used 0.5 to 1 ug RNA and random hexamers. TCRdb reanalysed the immunoSEQ multiplex PCR reads using MiXCR and keeps one entry per CDR3 protein. The table has approximately 150,000 distinct CDR3 sequences, 85% to 95% seen once; the top ten hold over 0.095%. The specimen was CD4+ T cells from PBMCs. The receptors originated from a human donor with multiple sclerosis.

V usage is TRBV6-5 and J usage is TRBJ2-1; 11 nucleotides line up with TRBD2. The CDR3 is 15 residues long. Germline lookup yields CDR1 MNHEY and CDR2 SVGAGI. Unmatched junction bases numbered 10, after V lost 5 bases and J lost 10 bases. The CDR3 here is CASSLVAGGPGEQFF. As DNA, the CDR3 is TGTGCCAGCAGTCTCGTAGCGGGAGGGCCCGGAGAGCAGTTCTTC.

This clonotype appeared once. The V gene is TRBV5-1, the J gene TRBJ2-7, with TRBD1 matching over 8 bases. V lost 1 base, J lost 6 bases, and 6 bases stayed unmatched. Germline V lookup: CDR1 SGHRS, CDR2 YFSETQ. The CDR3 totals 14 residues. The CDR3 DNA is TGCGCCAGCAGCTTGTGGCAGGGGGCGGGCGAGCAGTACTTC. Protein sequence: CASSLWQGAGEQYF.

The chain carries TRBV6-2 or TRBV6-3 and TRBJ2-2; D is unclear. Trimming took 4 bases from V and 4 from J, leaving 1 base between them. The CDR3 is 11 residues long. CDR1 is MNHEY, CDR2 SVGEGT, per germline. The CDR3 nucleotides read TGTGCCAGCAGTTCCACCGGGGAGCTGTTTTTT. The encoded protein is CASSSTGELFF.

This chain uses TRBV20-1 with TRBJ2-7, with D hard to call. CDR1 is DFQATT, CDR2 SNEGSKA, per germline (reference sequence). V lost 3 bases and J 4 bases, leaving 7 bases between the germline ends. The CDR3 length is 11 residues. Written as DNA, the CDR3 is TGCAGTGCTAGTCTAGTGTACGAGCAGTACTTC. Its protein product is CSASLVYEQYF.

This rearrangement joins TRBV5-1 to TRBJ2-7; TRBD1 might be the D (5 bases). This CDR3 comprises 13 residues. V gave up 3 bases and J gave up 3 bases, with 10 bases separating them. The germline V gene has CDR1 SGHRS and CDR2 YFSETQ. CDR3 bases: TGCGCCAGCAGCTCACAGGTCGACTACGAGCAGTACTTC. Encoded protein: CASSSQVDYEQYF.

The sample holds one count of this clonotype. V usage is TRBV4-1 and J usage is TRBJ2-6, with D possibly matching TRBD1 (6 bases). Trimming took 1 base from V and 4 from J, leaving 8 bases between them. This CDR3 has 15 residues. Germline CDR1 is MGHRA and CDR2 is YSYEKL. The CDR3 sequence: CASSQGGLGANVLTF. The CDR3 DNA follows: TGCGCCAGCAGCCAAGGGGGGCTCGGGGCCAACGTCCTGACTTTC.

CDR3 sequence: CASSAGHHRTDTQYF. The CDR3 DNA reads TGTGCCAGCAGCGCAGGACACCACCGCACAGATACGCAGTATTTT. The rearrangement uses TRBV9 and TRBJ2-3, with D possibly matching TRBD1 (5 bases). V lost 3 bases and J 1 base, leaving 12 bases between the germline ends. The CDR3 loop spans 15 amino acids. CDR1 and CDR2 (germline): SGDLS, YYNGEE.

V gene TRBV30 combines with J gene TRBJ2-5; TRBD2 aligns across 10 bases. The CDR3 is made up of 16 amino acids. Germline loops: CDR1 GTSNPN, CDR2 SVGIG (reference sequence). The V segment lost 0 bases and the J segment 4 bases; nucleotides outside the gene matches: 8. CDR3 amino acids: CAWSVALAGGRETQYF. DNA of the CDR3: TGTGCCTGGAGTGTCGCATTAGCGGGGGGTCGAGAGACCCAGTACTTC.

V usage is TRBV18 and J usage is TRBJ2-3; D unclear. The V end lost 0 bases, the J end lost 4 bases, and 8 bases lay between the germline ends. Germline V gene lookup returns CDR1 KGHSH and CDR2 LQKENI. The CDR3 extends over 14 amino acids. The CDR3 DNA is TGTGCCAGCTCACCACCGAGGCCGTCAGATACGCAGTATTTT. Protein sequence: CASSPPRPSDTQYF.

V usage is TRBV7-9 and J usage is TRBJ1-1; 7 bases fit TRBD1. This CDR3 has 14 residues. Germline V gene lookup returns CDR1 SEHNR and CDR2 FQNEAQ (reference sequence). Trimming removed 2 bases from V and 4 bases from J; junction bases left unmatched: 4. In nucleotides, the CDR3 is TGTGCCAGCAGCTTAACAGGGGCCGTCACTGAAGCTTTCTTT. Residues: CASSLTGAVTEAFF.

This chain links TRBV12-3 or TRBV12-4 with TRBJ2-5; the D gene is possibly TRBD2 (6 bases). Between the trimmed V and J ends, which lost 0 bases and 7 bases, there was a span of 12 bases. The CDR3 extends over 14 amino acids. CDR3 region: CASSLAGGSSTQYF. The CDR3 region has the DNA TGTGCCAGCAGTTTAGCGGGGGGTTCATCGACCCAGTACTTC.

This clonotype was recorded only once. The chain carries TRBV7-3 and TRBJ2-7; 8 nucleotides match TRBD2. The V segment lost 5 bases and the J segment 5 bases; nucleotides outside the gene matches: 8. The CDR3 spans 14 residues. The V gene's germline CDR1 is SGHTA and CDR2 FQGTGA. The CDR3 loop reads CASSLTSDVHEQYF. The CDR3 nucleotides are TGTGCCAGCAGCCTGACTAGCGATGTCCACGAGCAGTACTTC.

The genes are TRBV12-3 or TRBV12-4 and TRBJ2-7; the match to TRBD2 covers 9 bases. CDR3 length equals 16 residues. The ends lost 5 bases at V and 1 base at J; junction bases unmatched: 9. This chain's CDR3 is CASSPGRGGLSYEQYF. In nucleotides, the CDR3 is TGTGCCAGCAGTCCGGGGCGGGGGGGCCTTTCCTACGAGCAGTACTTC.

The gene calls are TRBV2 and TRBJ2-7; D possibly corresponds to TRBD2 (5 bases). The CDR3 is 15 residues long. Germline V gene sequence: CDR1 SNHLY, CDR2 FYNNEI. V lost 3 bases and J lost 7, with 19 bases in between. In DNA, the CDR3 is TGTGCCAGCAGTGAGGCCGTGGACGGAAGAGGGGAGCAGTACTTC. This translates into CASSEAVDGRGEQYF.